Presented here are 19 T cell receptor beta chains from one specimen sequenced in a study of regulatory T cells in long-lasting Graves disease. Time point reported: newly diagnosed GD, antithyroid drugs for less than 3 months. With RNA extracted from PBMCs as input, the TCR library was made. Building of the TCR beta libraries involved iRepertoire HTBI primers and Arm-PCR of CDR3 regions. Each CDR3 protein gets one entry after TCRdb re-called the multiplex PCR reads with MiXCR. The table includes around 450,000 distinct CDR3 sequences, 15% detected once. This same sample was also taken into another study, of T cells in Graves' hyperthyroidism and ophthalmopathy.

This specimen was peripheral blood mononuclear cells (PBMCs), taken at new diagnosis, from a patient treated with antithyroid drugs. These receptors came from a woman aged 25 to 39 with Graves disease.

This clonotype has more than one count but fewer than ten. The chain couples TRBV19 to TRBJ1-2; 7 bases map to TRBD1. With V trimmed by 7 bases and J by 4 bases, 9 bases remained unmatched. CDR1 and CDR2 (germline): LNHDA, SQIVND (reference sequence). This CDR3 contains 14 residues. CDR3 sequence reads: CASTARGFGYGYTF. The CDR3 nucleotides are TGTGCCAGTACGGCCAGGGGGTTCGGCTATGGCTACACCTTC. Based on the CDR3 plus reference TRBV19 and TRBJ1-2, the full variable domain is DGGITQSPKYLFRKEGQNVTLSCEQNLNHDAMYWYRQDPGQGLRLIYYSQIVNDFQKGDIAEGYSVSREKKESFPLTVTSAQKNPTAFYLCASTARGFGYGYTFGSGTRLTVV.

This clonotype was detected ten times or more. The chain joins TRBV6-4 to TRBJ2-1, with D perhaps matching TRBD2 (6 bases). The CDR3 is 13 amino acids. V lost 0 bases to trimming and J lost 6 bases, with 6 bases between them. Germline CDR1 and CDR2: MRHNA and SNTAGT. CDR3 residues: CASSDSTSNEQFF. CDR3 nucleotide sequence: TGTGCCAGCAGTGACTCGACTAGCAATGAGCAGTTCTTC.

This clonotype showed up many times. V usage is TRBV6-7 and J usage is TRBJ2-5; perhaps TRBD2 as D (6 bases). TRBV6-7 is an open reading frame whose function is uncertain. The germline V and J ends were trimmed by 5 bases and 4 bases, with 17 bases remaining between them. This CDR3 spans 15 amino acids. The CDR3 DNA reads TGTGCCAGCAGTGGGGACGGGACTTGGAGAGAGACCCAGTACTTC. It is translated as CASSGDGTWRETQYF.

This clonotype was observed at least ten times. The chain links TRBV20-1 to TRBJ2-7; a weak D match, TRBD2 (6 bases). The CDR3 has 12 residues. Between the trimmed V and J ends, which lost 3 bases and 2 bases, there was a span of 8 bases. CDR1 and CDR2 (germline): DFQATT, SNEGSKA (reference sequence). The CDR3 loop reads CSASGGTYEQYF. In DNA form, the CDR3 reads TGCAGTGCTAGCGGGGGTACCTACGAGCAGTACTTC.

This clonotype has a handful of counts. The CDR3 DNA follows: TGTGCCTCGAAGAGCCCGGCAGAAGCTTTCTTT. Translated, it gives CASKSPAEAFF. The chain recombines TRBV30 with TRBJ1-1, with unresolved D. The CDR3 spans 11 residues. Germline assignment: CDR1 GTSNPN and CDR2 SVGIG (reference sequence). V was clipped by 7 bases and J by 8 bases, with 14 bases between them.

In its sample, this clonotype was seen many times. The chain combines TRBV12-3 or TRBV12-4 with TRBJ1-1; TRBD1 is a possible D gene (6 bases). The CDR3 runs to 15 residues. The V and J ends lost 5 bases and 5 bases respectively, with 18 bases between them. CDR3 DNA sequence: TGTGCCAGCAGTCCCGGGACACCCAAGAAGACTGAAGCTTTCTTT. Its translation: CASSPGTPKKTEAFF.

The table lists this clonotype with many counts. The rearrangement links TRBV4-1 to TRBJ2-7; D unclear. CDR3 length: 13 amino acids. The V end lost 3 bases, the J end lost 3 bases, and 9 bases lay between the germline ends. Germline V lookup: CDR1 MGHRA, CDR2 YSYEKL. The CDR3 here is CASSQMDRYEQYF. CDR3 DNA: TGCGCCAGCAGCCAGATGGACCGCTACGAGCAGTACTTC.

This clonotype was recorded at least ten times. This rearrangement joins TRBV7-9 to TRBJ2-7; a weak D match, TRBD1 (6 bases). Germline V gives CDR1 SEHNR, CDR2 FQNEAQ (reference sequence). The V end was cut by 4 bases, the J end by 3 bases, with 16 bases between. The CDR3 runs 15 residues. The CDR3 loop is CASSSLTGNLYEQYF. The DNA of the CDR3 is TGTGCCAGCAGCTCCCTAACAGGGAACCTCTACGAGCAGTACTTC.

This clonotype was detected only a few times. CDR3 protein: CASSEGQGYNEQFF. In nucleotides, the CDR3 is TGTGCCAGCAGTGAGGGACAGGGCTACAATGAGCAGTTCTTC. V is TRBV6-1 and J is TRBJ2-1; 9 positions match TRBD1. Germline V CDR1 and CDR2: MNHNS, SASEGT. The CDR3 is 14 amino acids. V was clipped by 3 bases and J by 3 bases; unmatched bases: 0.

Only a few counts were recorded for this clonotype. The chain combines TRBV6-1 with TRBJ1-1; no definite D call. Trimming pared 6 bases from V and 4 bases from J, leaving 15 bases between. The germline V gene has CDR1 MNHNS and CDR2 SASEGT. This CDR3 has 14 residues. As DNA, the CDR3 is TGTGCCAGCAGCCGGACGCTCCAGGCCACTGAAGCTTTCTTT. It encodes CASSRTLQATEAFF.

This clonotype has at least ten counts. The genes are TRBV28 and TRBJ2-7; 9 bases are shared with TRBD1. Germline V gene data show CDR1 as MDHEN and CDR2 as SYDVKM. This CDR3 comprises 16 residues. The V segment lost 0 bases and the J segment 5 bases; nucleotides outside the gene matches: 8. The CDR3 nucleotides are TGTGCCAGCAGTTTATGGAGCGGGACAGGGCTTAACGAGCAGTACTTC. Translated, it gives CASSLWSGTGLNEQYF.

Regarding this clonotype: A clone one base away is much larger, so this may be a read error. The genes are TRBV27 and TRBJ2-1; a possible D gene is TRBD1 (6 bases). The DNA end favors TRBJ2-3, so the J call may be wrong. CDR1 MNHEY and CDR2 SMNVEV come from the germline V gene (reference sequence). This CDR3 region has 14 residues. As DNA, the CDR3 is TGTGCCAGCAGTTTTCTACAGGGCAGGGGTACGCAGTATTTT. This encodes CASSFLQGRGTQYF.

This clonotype has at least ten counts. The chain has TRBV24-1 and TRBJ1-1, with 7 bases that match TRBD1. J lost 4 bases, V lost 7 bases, and 5 bases had no gene match. Germline V gives CDR1 KGHDR, CDR2 SFDVKD. The CDR3 length is 13 residues. The CDR3 here is CATRKTGSTEAFF. CDR3 nucleotide sequence: TGTGCCACCAGGAAGACAGGGTCCACTGAAGCTTTCTTT.

This clonotype has at least ten counts. The V gene is TRBV18, the J gene TRBJ1-1, with a tentative D call TRBD1 (5 bases). The germline CDR1 and CDR2 sequences are KGHSH and LQKENI. There are 13 residues in the CDR3. The ends were cut back, 2 bases at V and 5 bases at J, with 9 bases in the middle. DNA of the CDR3: TGTGCCAGCTCACCAAAGGGGCGGACTGAAGCTTTCTTT. Translated: CASSPKGRTEAFF.

In its sample, this clonotype was seen a few times. The gene calls are TRBV5-1 and TRBJ2-1; 7 bases match TRBD2. V shed 1 base and J 7 bases; nucleotides not matched to a gene: 8. Germline V CDR1 and CDR2: SGHRS, YFSETQ. The CDR3 has 15 residues. Here the CDR3 reads CASSLSDLAENEQFF. CDR3 DNA sequence: TGCGCCAGCAGCTTGTCGGATCTAGCGGAGAATGAGCAGTTCTTC.

The genes are TRBV28 and TRBJ2-7, with D possibly matching TRBD2 (5 bases). CDR3 size: 13 residues. Between the trimmed V and J ends, which lost 3 bases and 2 bases, there was a span of 8 bases. Germline loops: CDR1 MDHEN, CDR2 SYDVKM. CDR3 coding DNA: TGTGCCAGCAGTTTTTCGGGGACCTACGAGCAGTACTTC. Amino acid sequence: CASSFSGTYEQYF.

This clonotype was found a few times. This chain joins TRBV19 and TRBJ1-1; D may be TRBD1 (5 bases). Trimming left V 3 bases short and J 3 bases short, with 23 bases between. Germline CDR1 and CDR2: LNHDA and SQIVND (reference sequence). The CDR3 has 18 amino acids. CDR3 in DNA: TGTGCCAGTAGTATTCGGAGACAGACCTACCCTTTCTACACTGAAGCTTTCTTT. This sequence encodes CASSIRRQTYPFYTEAFF.

This clonotype was detected a few times. The chain couples TRBV5-1 to TRBJ2-5; possible D gene TRBD2, 6 bases. V gave up 4 bases and J gave up 6 bases, with 19 bases separating them. The CDR3 consists of 15 residues. Germline V gene lookup returns CDR1 SGHRS and CDR2 YFSETQ. CDR3 nucleotides: TGCGCCAGCAGCCCGACCACCGGGACTTCAAAGACCCAGTACTTC. Translated, it gives CASSPTTGTSKTQYF. Variable domain in full (rest from reference TRBV5-1 and TRBJ2-5): KAGVTQTPRYLIKTRGQQVTLSCSPISGHRSVSWYQQTPGQGLQFLFEYFSETQRNKGNFPGRFSGRQFSNSRSEMNVSTLELGDSALYLCASSPTTGTSKTQYFGPGTRLLVL.

A note on this clonotype: Possible read error: a much larger clone is one base away. The J gene is TRBJ1-1, the V gene TRBV27; D is possibly TRBD1 (5 bases). The CDR3 totals 14 residues. Germline V gene sequence: CDR1 MNHEY, CDR2 SMNVEV (reference sequence). The V and J ends lost 5 bases and 0 bases respectively, with 10 bases between them. CDR3 in amino acids: CASSPRGMNTEAFF. In DNA form, the CDR3 reads TGTGCCAGCAGTCCTCGGGGCATGAACACTGAAGCTTTCTTT.